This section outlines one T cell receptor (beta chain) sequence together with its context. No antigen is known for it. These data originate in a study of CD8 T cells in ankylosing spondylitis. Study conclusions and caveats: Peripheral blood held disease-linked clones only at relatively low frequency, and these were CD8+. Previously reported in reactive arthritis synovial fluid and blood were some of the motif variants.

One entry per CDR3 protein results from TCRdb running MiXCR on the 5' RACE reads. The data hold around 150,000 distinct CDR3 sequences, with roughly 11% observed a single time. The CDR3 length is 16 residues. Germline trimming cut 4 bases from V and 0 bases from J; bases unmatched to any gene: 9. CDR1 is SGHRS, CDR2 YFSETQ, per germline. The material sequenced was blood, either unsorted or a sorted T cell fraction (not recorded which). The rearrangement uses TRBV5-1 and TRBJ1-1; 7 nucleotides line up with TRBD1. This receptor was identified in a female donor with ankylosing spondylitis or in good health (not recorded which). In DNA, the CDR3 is TGCGCCAGCAGCCAACGACAGGGATTGTTGAACACTGAAGCTTTCTTT. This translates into CASSQRQGLLNTEAFF.